One and the same sample provided the 16 T cell receptor beta chains below, sequenced in a study of T cell changes during pregnancy in multiple sclerosis. Using immunoSEQ multiplex PCR, the repertoire was profiled, and TCRdb retains in-frame clones only, with some absent. This table holds 75,000 to 95,000 clones, about 94% found once. Sample: CD4+ T cells from peripheral blood mononuclear cells, taken after pregnancy. These receptors were collected from a female donor with multiple sclerosis, enrolled in a pregnancy study.

The genes are TRBV6-1 and TRBJ2-7; TRBD2 matches at 11 bases. This CDR3 contains 14 residues. CDR1 is MNHNS and CDR2 is SASEGT in the germline V gene. V lost 4 bases, J lost 3 bases, and 2 bases stayed unmatched. The CDR3 DNA reads as TGTGCCAGCAGTGGACTAGCGGGAAGCTACGAGCAGTACTTC. It yields the protein CASSGLAGSYEQYF.

The chain carries TRBV7-9 and TRBJ2-1; possible D gene TRBD2, 5 bases. The CDR3 consists of 15 residues. V lost 1 base and J lost 0, with 7 bases in between. Per the germline V gene, CDR1 is SEHNR and CDR2 is FQNEAQ (reference sequence). The CDR3 region is CASSLVGSSYNEQFF. The CDR3 region has the DNA TGTGCCAGCAGCTTAGTGGGGAGCTCCTACAATGAGCAGTTCTTC.

V and J are TRBV6-6 and TRBJ2-7, with TRBD2 identical over 8 bases. The germline gives CDR1 MNHNY, CDR2 SVGAGI (reference sequence). V was pared by 4 bases and J by 3 bases, with 2 bases of the junction left unmatched. This CDR3 spans 13 amino acids. The CDR3, as DNA: TGTGCCAGCAGTTCCGGGACTAGCTACGAGCAGTACTTC. Translating it yields CASSSGTSYEQYF.

The count of this clone is one. V usage is TRBV6-1 and J usage is TRBJ2-1; D perhaps matches TRBD2 (5 bases). Germline V gene data show CDR1 as MNHNS and CDR2 as SASEGT. V lost 2 bases to trimming and J lost 2 bases, with 13 bases between them. The CDR3 extends over 16 amino acids. The CDR3 DNA reads TGTGCCAGCAGTGAATTCAGCGGATCGGCCTACAATGAGCAGTTCTTC. Amino acids: CASSEFSGSAYNEQFF.

The V call is TRBV28, the J call TRBJ1-5; D possibly corresponds to TRBD1 (5 bases). V was trimmed by 3 bases and J by 0 bases, leaving 6 bases between them. The length of the CDR3 is 14 residues. The V gene's germline CDR1 is MDHEN and CDR2 SYDVKM. DNA for the CDR3: TGTGCCAGCAGTTTTGACAGTAGCAATCAGCCCCAGCATTTT. This translates into CASSFDSSNQPQHF. Full variable domain (missing parts from reference TRBV28 and TRBJ1-5): DVKVTQSSRYLVKRTGEKVFLECVQDMDHENMFWYRQDPGLGLRLIYFSYDVKMKEKGDIPEGYSVSREKKERFSLILESASTNQTSMYLCASSFDSSNQPQHFGDGTRLSIL.

V usage is TRBV6-5 and J usage is TRBJ2-7, with 11 bases identical to TRBD1. The trim removed 6 bases at V and 6 bases at J, leaving 10 bases unmatched. Germline CDR1 is MNHEY and CDR2 is SVGAGI. This CDR3 region has 15 residues. In nucleotides, the CDR3 is TGTGCCAGCAGACCTAACGCCGGGACAGGGGGCGAGCAGTACTTC. Translation gives CASRPNAGTGGEQYF.

The V gene is TRBV5-1, the J gene TRBJ2-7; unclear D gene. Germline-derived CDR1 and CDR2 are SGHRS and YFSETQ. V was cut by 0 bases and J by 3 bases, with 13 bases left in between. The CDR3 length is 15 residues. CDR3 region: CASSLVGGDDYEQYF. CDR3 DNA: TGCGCCAGCAGCTTGGTCGGCGGAGACGACTACGAGCAGTACTTC.

This sequence joins TRBV28 and TRBJ1-5; maybe TRBD1 (6 bases). CDR3 length: 16 amino acids. Germline CDR1 MDHEN, CDR2 SYDVKM. V gave up 3 bases and J gave up 4 bases, with 16 bases separating them. CDR3 in amino acids: CASSFRGHWNNQPQHF. CDR3 bases: TGTGCCAGCAGTTTCCGGGGACATTGGAATAATCAGCCCCAGCATTTT. Full variable domain (outside the CDR3, taken from reference TRBV28 and TRBJ1-5): DVKVTQSSRYLVKRTGEKVFLECVQDMDHENMFWYRQDPGLGLRLIYFSYDVKMKEKGDIPEGYSVSREKKERFSLILESASTNQTSMYLCASSFRGHWNNQPQHFGDGTRLSIL.

The rearrangement joins TRBV28 to TRBJ2-7; 9 bases are a match to TRBD1. Germline CDR1 is MDHEN and CDR2 is SYDVKM. Trimming at V came to 3 bases and at J to 1 base, leaving 10 bases not matched to a gene. The length of the CDR3 is 17 residues. CDR3 sequence reads: CASSFHRGRSPSYEQYF. The CDR3 DNA is TGTGCCAGCAGTTTCCACAGGGGGCGCTCCCCTTCCTACGAGCAGTACTTC.

This rearrangement joins TRBV5-1 to TRBJ2-1; 7 nucleotides agree with TRBD1. The length of the CDR3 is 15 residues. After removal of 0 bases from V and 5 bases from J, the junction contained 5 bases not matched to a gene. Per germline, CDR1 SGHRS and CDR2 YFSETQ. The CDR3, as DNA: TGCGCCAGCAGCTTGGGTCAGGGGGTCCACAATGAGCAGTTCTTC. Translating it yields CASSLGQGVHNEQFF.

The chain recombines TRBV4-3 with TRBJ2-2; D ambiguous. Germline CDR1 reads LGHNA; CDR2 reads YSLEER. Trimming took off 0 bases at V and 11 bases at J, with 16 bases between the two ends. This CDR3 comprises 15 residues. The CDR3 loop reads CASSQELISAAELFF. For the CDR3, the DNA is TGCGCCAGCAGCCAAGAATTGATCAGTGCCGCAGAGCTGTTTTTT.

The V call is TRBV7-2, the J call TRBJ2-1; 12 bases map to TRBD2. V trimming: 5 bases; J trimming: 6 bases; junction bases outside the gene matches: 5. CDR3 length: 15 amino acids. Per the germline V gene, CDR1 is SGHTA and CDR2 is FQGNSA. The CDR3 reads CASSRASGRVNEQFF. The CDR3 DNA is TGTGCCAGCAGCCGCGCTAGCGGGAGGGTCAATGAGCAGTTCTTC.

This clone was counted between two and nine times. This chain connects TRBV6-5 to TRBJ2-7, with D tentatively TRBD2 (5 bases). V lost 3 bases to trimming and J lost 6 bases, with 12 bases between them. The germline V gene encodes CDR1 MNHEY and CDR2 SVGAGI. There are 13 residues in the CDR3. In DNA form, the CDR3 reads TGTGCCAGCAGTTATGAGGGAGTGGGCGAGCAGTACTTC. Residues: CASSYEGVGEQYF.

This chain joins TRBV6-6 and TRBJ2-7; D may be TRBD1 (5 bases). CDR3 length equals 13 residues. CDR1 and CDR2 from the germline V gene are MNHNY and SVGAGI (reference sequence). V lost 6 bases and J lost 2, with 11 bases in between. The CDR3 here is CASSLKTAYEQYF. CDR3 bases: TGTGCCAGCAGCCTCAAGACAGCCTACGAGCAGTACTTC.

The V gene is TRBV29-1, the J gene TRBJ2-4; D gene ambiguous. Per germline, CDR1 SQVTM and CDR2 ANQGSEA. V gave up 2 bases and J gave up 0 bases, with 8 bases separating them. The CDR3 spans 14 residues. CDR3 loop: CSVELFLAKNIQYF. The CDR3 DNA sequence: TGCAGCGTTGAACTCTTTCTAGCCAAAAACATTCAGTACTTC.

The sample holds one count of this clone. This rearrangement joins TRBV19 to TRBJ2-3, with D unclear. The CDR3 is 13 amino acids. Germline CDR1 LNHDA, CDR2 SQIVND (reference sequence). Trimming took off 6 bases at V and 1 base at J, with 8 bases between the two ends. CDR3 DNA sequence: TGTGCCAGTAGCGACACTGGCACAGATACGCAGTATTTT. Protein: CASSDTGTDTQYF.